This T cell receptor beta chain was captured by sequencing in a study of tumor-infiltrating lymphocytes in primary liver carcinoma. Looked up from germline, CDR1 is LGHNA and CDR2 is YNFKEQ. This CDR3 spans 16 amino acids. After removal of 2 bases from V and 6 bases from J, the junction contained 4 bases not matched to a gene. This clonotype was detected a few times. With approximately 470 ng total RNA as template and a constant-region primer, TCR beta cDNA was made. Modified slightly, ARM-PCR produced TCR beta libraries over three nested multiplex PCR rounds. Each of the first two PCR rounds ran approximately 11 cycles with TRBV1-TRBV30 forward and C-beta reverse primers. Each CDR3 protein is one row after TCRdb ran MiXCR on the multiplex PCR reads. The sample includes 300,000 to 400,000 distinct CDR3 sequences, 65% of them seen just once. Germline DNA was also extracted, with blood RNA taken from unsorted whole blood.

J is TRBJ2-1 and V is TRBV4-2; 13 bases are a match to TRBD2. This TCR was sampled from a man aged 35 to 55 with primary liver carcinoma and hepatitis B virus infection. Sequencing was performed on peripheral blood. The CDR3 loop is CASSQLGLAGANEQFF. CDR3 DNA: TGTGCCAGCAGCCAACTCGGACTAGCGGGAGCCAATGAGCAGTTCTTC.